Listed below are T cell receptor beta chains from one sample, sequenced in a study of blood T cell repertoires in COVID-19. Here immunoSEQ multiplex PCR was the method, and the copy in TCRdb shows in-frame clones only, minus some. This sample has 65,000 to 85,000 clones; 75% to 90% occur once, and the top ten carry 6.3%. Specimen: peripheral blood. These receptors were collected from an elderly man with COVID-19, enrolled during active disease. CDR3s include the opening cysteine and the closing phenylalanine or tryptophan. A D gene is named only where the DNA matches it firmly. Clone size is stated in some rows and not others, as once, few, many or a class when expanded.

cdr3_aa	cdr3_nt	clone_size	cdr3_length	v_call	d_call	j_call
CASSLVGRATEAFF	TGCGCCAGCAGCTTGGTGGGCCGCGCCACTGAAGCTTTCTTT	once	14	TRBV5-1	NA	TRBJ1-1
CASSLRPQTSGGYYEQYF	TGTGCCAGCAGCTTACGCCCCCAGACTAGCGGGGGTTACTACGAGCAGTACTTC	NA	18	TRBV7-2	TRBD2	TRBJ2-7
CATRGTPRTEAFF	TGTGCCACCCGGGGGACCCCTAGGACTGAAGCTTTCTTT	NA	13	TRBV10-3	NA	TRBJ1-1
CASSLDLNTGELFF	TGTGCCAGCAGCTTGGACTTGAACACCGGGGAGCTGTTTTTT	NA	14	TRBV5-4	NA	TRBJ2-2
CASSYSNRGRQPQHF	TGTGCCAGCAGTTACTCGAACAGGGGACGTCAGCCCCAGCATTTT	NA	15	TRBV6-5	TRBD1	TRBJ1-5
CASSPSAGAGTDTQYF	TGTGCCAGCAGCCCATCAGCGGGGGCCGGGACAGATACGCAGTATTTT	once	16	TRBV5-4	TRBD2	TRBJ2-3
CASSSGGTGNSPLHF	TGTGCCAGCAGCTCTGGGGGGACAGGTAATTCACCCCTCCACTTT	NA	15	TRBV5-4	TRBD1	TRBJ1-6
CASNGGRGTEAFF	TGTGCCAGTAACGGGGGGCGGGGAACTGAAGCTTTCTTT	NA	13	TRBV19	NA	TRBJ1-1
CASSQGLDRPNTEAFF	TGTGCCAGTAGTCAAGGCCTGGACAGGCCGAACACTGAAGCTTTCTTT	NA	16	TRBV19	TRBD1	TRBJ1-1
CASSYSPTGRYNSPLHF	TGTGCCAGCAGTTACTCCCCGACAGGCCGATATAATTCACCCCTCCACTTT	NA	17	TRBV6-2/TRBV6-3	NA	TRBJ1-6
CASSQGRAGGELFF	TGTGCCAGCAGCCAGGGCAGGGCCGGCGGGGAGCTGTTTTTT	NA	14	TRBV9	NA	TRBJ2-2
CASSLDGLNTEAFF	TGTGCCAGCAGCTTAGATGGCCTGAACACTGAAGCTTTCTTT	NA	14	TRBV7-2	NA	TRBJ1-1
CAITPGQGGGNTIYF	TGTGCCATTACTCCGGGACAGGGCGGGGGAAACACCATATATTTT	NA	15	TRBV28	TRBD1	TRBJ1-3
CASRDQGAGEQYF	TGTGCCAGCAGGGACCAGGGGGCAGGGGAGCAGTACTTC	NA	13	TRBV12-3/TRBV12-4	TRBD1	TRBJ2-7
CASSLAKSGFGHMNTEAFF	TGTGCCAGCAGCTTGGCCAAGTCGGGCTTTGGACACATGAACACTGAAGCTTTCTTT	NA	19	TRBV5-6	NA	TRBJ1-1
CASSLGGQGAREQYF	TGTGCCAGCAGCTTAGGGGGACAGGGGGCGAGGGAGCAGTACTTC	NA	15	TRBV7-2	TRBD1	TRBJ2-7
CASSLDINEKLFF	TGCGCCAGCAGCTTAGACATTAATGAAAAACTGTTTTTT	NA	13	TRBV5-1	NA	TRBJ1-4
CASSLNRDRNTQYF	TGTGCCAGCAGCTTGAACCGGGACAGAAATACGCAGTATTTT	NA	14	TRBV7-9	TRBD1	TRBJ2-3
CASSPPSRAYEQYF	TGTGCCAGCTCACCACCAAGCAGGGCCTACGAGCAGTACTTC	NA	14	TRBV18	NA	TRBJ2-7
CASSRELNTEAFF	TGTGCCAGCAGTAGGGAGTTGAACACTGAAGCTTTCTTT	NA	13	TRBV28	NA	TRBJ1-1
CASSIIGAGLFGYTF	TGTGCCAGTAGTATCATAGGGGCCGGGCTGTTTGGCTACACCTTC	NA	15	TRBV19	NA	TRBJ1-2
CASSLVGGRGDTQYF	TGCGCCAGCAGCTTGGTGGGCGGCAGGGGAGATACGCAGTATTTT	NA	15	TRBV5-1	NA	TRBJ2-3
CASSVDGPNEQFF	TGTGCCAGCAGCGTAGACGGTCCAAATGAGCAGTTCTTC	NA	13	TRBV9	NA	TRBJ2-1
CASSREVGTPTGELFF	TGTGCCAGCAGCCGGGAAGTGGGGACACCCACCGGGGAGCTGTTTTTT	NA	16	TRBV4-2	NA	TRBJ2-2
CASSRGPLEETQYF	TGTGCCAGCTCCAGGGGACCGCTGGAAGAGACCCAGTACTTC	NA	14	TRBV18	NA	TRBJ2-5
CASRYTGTEAFF	TGTGCCAGCAGGTATACCGGGACAGAAGCTTTCTTT	NA	12	TRBV12-3/TRBV12-4	NA	TRBJ1-1
CASSGRSMGATDTQYF	TGCGCCAGCAGCGGACGTTCTATGGGAGCCACAGATACGCAGTATTTT	NA	16	TRBV5-1	NA	TRBJ2-3
CASSIGLSSYEQYF	TGTGCCAGCAGCATTGGACTGTCCTCCTACGAGCAGTACTTC	NA	14	TRBV7-2	NA	TRBJ2-7
CASSSPGRFRDSTGELFF	TGTGCCAGCAGCTCCCCGGGGCGGTTCAGGGACAGCACCGGGGAGCTGTTTTTT	few	18	TRBV5-6	TRBD1	TRBJ2-2
CASSLTSGDRVDF	TGTGCCAGCTCACTTACGAGCGGGGACAGGGTGGACTTC	few	13	TRBV18	TRBD1	TRBJ2-7
CASSRDRVKTQYF	TGCGCCAGCAGCCGGGACAGGGTAAAAACGCAGTATTTT	NA	13	TRBV5-1	TRBD1	TRBJ2-3
CASSGGERSYNSPLHF	TGTGCCAGCAGCGGGGGGGAACGGTCCTATAATTCACCCCTCCACTTT	NA	16	TRBV5-6	NA	TRBJ1-6
CASSRVIAGEQFF	TGTGCCAGCAGTCGTGTTATAGCGGGCGAGCAGTTCTTC	NA	13	TRBV6-2/TRBV6-3	TRBD2	TRBJ2-1